Listed here are 19 T cell receptor beta chains from one sample, sequenced in a study of shared clonotypes between healthy human individuals (dated by TCRdb to about 2020). The library was prepared using the immunoSEQ multiplex PCR assay. TCRdb retrieved this table from immuneACCESS and kept in-frame rearrangements only. Not all clones are present; in checked studies, unresolved V genes account for under half, and no reason is known for the remainder. For this sample the table gives more than 400,000 clones, of which roughly 80% were detected only once. In total, the top ten clones hold roughly 13% of the sample. The sequencing input was PBMCs. The receptors come from a woman in her forties in good health. Some clones in this sample may be carry-over from other donors' samples.

Worth noting for this clone: It is likely a read error: a sequence one base away is far more abundant. This specimen includes other DNA sequences encoding the same CDR3. The chain recombines TRBV25-1 with TRBJ2-6, with D possibly being TRBD1 (6 bases). Looked up from germline, CDR1 is MGHDK and CDR2 is SYGVNS. This CDR3 is 17 amino acids long. Here the CDR3 reads CASSEVGTGTGANVLTF. The CDR3 DNA reads TGTGCCAGTAGTGAAGTCGGTACAGGGACCGGGGCCAACGTCCTGACTTTC.

The chain is built from TRBV11-2 and TRBJ1-6; D gene uncertain. The V and J ends lost 1 base and 10 bases respectively, with 8 bases between them. CDR1 SGHAT and CDR2 FQNNGV come from the germline V gene. CDR3 length: 13 residues. CDR3 protein: CASSLGGSSPLHF. The CDR3 region has the DNA TGTGCCAGCAGCTTAGGAGGCAGCTCACCCCTCCACTTT.

The genes are TRBV15 and TRBJ2-7; D is possibly TRBD1 (6 bases). Germline V gene sequence: CDR1 LNHNV, CDR2 YYDKDF (reference sequence). Trimming shortened V by 0 bases and J by 2 bases, and 14 bases separated the two germline ends. The CDR3 covers 16 residues. CDR3 DNA: TGTGCCACCAGCAGAGATGGGGGCAGGGGAGCCTACGAGCAGTACTTC. Translating gives CATSRDGGRGAYEQYF. The full variable domain, completed using reference TRBV15 and TRBJ2-7, is DAMVIQNPRYQVTQFGKPVTLSCSQTLNHNVMYWYQQKSSQAPKLLFHYYDKDFNNEADTPDNFQSRRPNTSFCFLDIRSPGLGDTAMYLCATSRDGGRGAYEQYFGPGTRLTVT.

V usage is TRBV5-1 and J usage is TRBJ2-2; D not certain. There are 14 residues in the CDR3. Germline CDR1 is SGHRS and CDR2 is YFSETQ. Trimming left V 0 bases short and J 2 bases short, with 5 bases between. This CDR3 reads CASSLDRNTGELFF. Written as DNA, the CDR3 is TGCGCCAGCAGCTTGGACAGAAACACCGGGGAGCTGTTTTTT.

The chain carries TRBV9 and TRBJ2-3, with TRBD2 identical over 14 bases. CDR1 and CDR2 from the germline V gene are SGDLS and YYNGEE. This CDR3 has 17 residues. The V segment lost 0 bases and the J segment 4 bases; nucleotides outside the gene matches: 4. CDR3 bases: TGTGCCAGCAGCGTAGCCGGGACTAGCGGGAGATCAGATACGCAGTATTTT. Amino acids: CASSVAGTSGRSDTQYF.

With regard to this clone: A far larger clone is just one base off, so this is likely a read error. This sample also contains other DNA sequences that code for the same CDR3. V and J are TRBV6-1 and TRBJ2-7; D assignment may be TRBD1 or TRBD2 (5 bases each). The CDR3 length is 15 residues. CDR1 is MNHNS and CDR2 is SASEGT in the germline V gene. The V gene lost 5 bases and the J gene lost 1 base, with 15 bases spanning the gap. Here the CDR3 reads CASSFEGQGSYEQYF. The CDR3 DNA sequence: TGTGCCAGCAGTTTTGAGGGGCAGGGATCCTACGAGCAGTACTTC.

This clone was seen only once. This chain joins TRBV2 and TRBJ1-5, with 9 bases aligning to TRBD1. Germline CDR1 is SNHLY and CDR2 is FYNNEI. The junction had 2 bases not matched to a gene; V was cut back by 1 base and J by 4 bases. This CDR3 has 15 residues. The CDR3 DNA reads TGTGCCAGCAGTGAAGGGGACAGGGAAAATCAGCCCCAGCATTTT. It yields the protein CASSEGDRENQPQHF.

The chain employs TRBV15 and TRBJ1-2, with D possibly TRBD1 on 5 matching bases. This CDR3 is 12 amino acids long. Germline V gene data show CDR1 as LNHNV and CDR2 as YYDKDF (reference sequence). V lost 0 bases, J lost 7 bases, and 6 bases lay in between. The CDR3 DNA reads as TGTGCCACCAGCAGAGACAGGGTTGGCTACACCTTC. The encoded protein is CATSRDRVGYTF.

This clone was detected only a few times. In DNA form, the CDR3 reads TGTGCCAGCAGTACCCTGGTGTGGACTAGCGGGAGTTGGGGAGGCACCGGGGAGCTGTTTTTT. Encoded protein: CASSTLVWTSGSWGGTGELFF. The chain combines TRBV27 with TRBJ2-2, with TRBD2 matching 13 bases. Trimming took 5 bases from V and 4 from J; bases not matched to a gene: 19. The CDR3 is made up of 21 amino acids. CDR1 and CDR2 (germline): MNHEY, SMNVEV (reference sequence).

The rearrangement uses TRBV7-3 and TRBJ2-7; 9 bases agree with TRBD2. The CDR3 runs to 16 residues. The V gene's germline CDR1 is SGHTA and CDR2 FQGTGA. V was clipped by 5 bases and J by 3 bases; unmatched bases: 11. Here the CDR3 reads CASSRGPSGTLYEQYF. The CDR3 DNA is TGTGCCAGCAGCCGCGGGCCTAGCGGGACCCTCTACGAGCAGTACTTC.

This sequence joins TRBV29-1 and TRBJ2-1; TRBD2 agrees at 8 bases. The CDR3 runs to 13 residues. Germline trimming cut 3 bases from V and 7 bases from J; bases unmatched to any gene: 5. CDR1 SQVTM and CDR2 ANQGSEA come from the germline V gene. CDR3 loop: CSVDRAGVNEQFF. The CDR3 DNA sequence: TGCAGCGTTGATCGAGCGGGGGTGAATGAGCAGTTCTTC.

The rearrangement uses TRBV6-1 and TRBJ2-7; 10 bases match TRBD2. Germline CDR1 MNHNS, CDR2 SASEGT. V shed 5 bases, J shed 9 bases, and the junction held 13 bases outside the gene matches. There are 15 residues in the CDR3. The CDR3 sequence is CASSLDPGEREGQYF. The CDR3 DNA is TGTGCCAGCAGTCTCGACCCGGGGGAGCGGGAGGGGCAGTACTTC.

The chain combines TRBV19 with TRBJ2-7; D call uncertain. Trimming took 3 bases from V and 3 from J, leaving 18 bases between them. The CDR3 length is 16 residues. Germline values: CDR1 LNHDA, CDR2 SQIVND (reference sequence). The CDR3 loop is CASSITYYTEFYEQYF. DNA of the CDR3: TGTGCCAGTAGTATCACTTACTACACGGAATTCTACGAGCAGTACTTC.

The gene calls are TRBV11-3 and TRBJ2-6, with D perhaps TRBD1 (5 bases). CDR1 is SGHNT, CDR2 YENEEA, per germline. V was cut by 4 bases and J by 2 bases, with 9 bases left in between. The CDR3 sequence is 15 residues long. CDR3 loop: CASSSQGTGANVLTF. The DNA for the CDR3 is TGTGCCAGCAGCTCTCAGGGAACTGGGGCCAACGTCCTGACTTTC.

The chain uses TRBV19 and TRBJ2-7, with 12 bases that match TRBD2. Per germline, CDR1 LNHDA and CDR2 SQIVND (reference sequence). The CDR3 loop spans 16 amino acids. Trimming cost V 4 bases and J 4 bases; bases outside gene matches: 8. The DNA for the CDR3 is TGTGCCAGTAGTAAAAGACTAGCGGGAGATGGGTACGAGCAGTACTTC. This sequence encodes CASSKRLAGDGYEQYF.

The chain recombines TRBV19 with TRBJ1-2; D gene ambiguous. V gave up 7 bases and J gave up 6 bases, with 21 bases separating them. This CDR3 spans 15 amino acids. Germline CDR1 and CDR2: LNHDA and SQIVND (reference sequence). In DNA form, the CDR3 reads TGTGCCAGTACCACATTGGACGCCCCGGGAAATGGCTACACCTTC. Translated: CASTTLDAPGNGYTF.

This clone was observed at least ten times. A read error may produce the germline difference seen at one junction end. The chain has TRBV6-5 and TRBJ2-1; perhaps D is TRBD1 or TRBD2 (5 bases each). Germline V CDR1 and CDR2: MNHEY, SVGAGI. The CDR3 extends over 12 amino acids. The CDR3 here is CASSDSWGEQFF. CDR3 sequence (DNA): TGTGCCAGCAGTGACTCTTGGGGGGAGCAGTTCTTC.

The CDR3 loop reads CAISESAGTGGNEQFF. CDR3 bases: TGTGCCATCAGTGAGTCCGCCGGGACAGGGGGCAATGAGCAGTTCTTC. This sequence joins TRBV10-3 and TRBJ2-1; the match to TRBD1 covers 11 bases. The CDR3 extends over 16 amino acids. Germline-derived CDR1 and CDR2 are ENHRY and SYGVKD. Germline trimming cut 0 bases from V and 6 bases from J; bases unmatched to any gene: 4.

The CDR3 bases are TGTGCCAGCAGCCACGAAGGGGCGCTTTACGAGCAGTACTTC. Its protein product is CASSHEGALYEQYF. The rearrangement uses TRBV7-9 and TRBJ2-7; possible D gene TRBD1, 5 bases. Germline CDR1 and CDR2: SEHNR and FQNEAQ (reference sequence). Between the trimmed V and J ends, which lost 5 bases and 4 bases, there was a span of 15 bases. The CDR3 covers 14 residues.